Sequencing of this T cell receptor beta chain was carried out in a study of T-cell memory formation after mild COVID-19. General study findings and limits: There was a balanced CD4/CD8 profile in clones contracting day 15 to 85, and later expanders leaned CD4+. Pre-infection memory showed some responding clones, and this suggested that cross-reactive memory joined.

TCRdb processed the 5' RACE reads anew with MiXCR; each CDR3 protein has one entry. The sample lists 200,000 to 250,000 distinct CDR3 sequences, 9.5% occurring once. A few counts support this clonotype. The target antigen is unknown. The V gene end was trimmed by 3 bases and the J gene end by 7 bases; junction bases not matched to a gene: 14. The CDR3 sequence is 17 residues long. Germline V lookup: CDR1 SGHDT, CDR2 YYEEEE. Specimen: PBMCs or a T cell subset sorted from them (not recorded which). The source is a man aged 18 to 30 who had mild COVID-19 (a few samples of this study predate the infection). Cell type and time point are not known. The chain is built from TRBV5-6 and TRBJ1-5; TRBD1 matches 9 bases. DNA for the CDR3: TGTGCCAGCAGCTGGGGTCCCGGGACAGGGATGGTGCAGCCCCAGCATTTT. It translates to CASSWGPGTGMVQPQHF.